This T cell receptor beta chain is drawn from a study of PD-1 blockade in classical Hodgkin lymphoma. CDR3 length: 17 residues. Looked up from germline, CDR1 is SGHRS and CDR2 is YFSETQ. V lost 2 bases and J lost 1, with 17 bases in between. Described time point: cycle 4 day 1 (C4D1), after five to seven weeks of nivolumab. Every patient was affected by relapse after autologous stem cell transplantation, while exposure to brentuximab vedotin was not uniform. Complete response, partial response or progressive disease made up the best responses. Repertoires were generated with immunoSEQ multiplex PCR, while TCRdb's copy carries only in-frame clones and drops some. The data show about 39,000 clones, with around 80% seen just once and over 7.5% held by the top ten. This clone appeared a few times. The antigen is unknown. General observations from the study: Before treatment, complete responders showed about the same diversity as newly diagnosed patients.

This clonotype originated in a human donor with classical Hodgkin lymphoma. Sample: peripheral blood mononuclear cells (PBMCs), taken before the fourth cycle of nivolumab. The chain employs TRBV5-1 and TRBJ2-3; D perhaps matches TRBD1 (6 bases). The CDR3 is CASSFRQALGGTDTQYF. DNA for the CDR3: TGCGCCAGCAGCTTCAGACAGGCCTTAGGGGGCACAGATACGCAGTATTTT.